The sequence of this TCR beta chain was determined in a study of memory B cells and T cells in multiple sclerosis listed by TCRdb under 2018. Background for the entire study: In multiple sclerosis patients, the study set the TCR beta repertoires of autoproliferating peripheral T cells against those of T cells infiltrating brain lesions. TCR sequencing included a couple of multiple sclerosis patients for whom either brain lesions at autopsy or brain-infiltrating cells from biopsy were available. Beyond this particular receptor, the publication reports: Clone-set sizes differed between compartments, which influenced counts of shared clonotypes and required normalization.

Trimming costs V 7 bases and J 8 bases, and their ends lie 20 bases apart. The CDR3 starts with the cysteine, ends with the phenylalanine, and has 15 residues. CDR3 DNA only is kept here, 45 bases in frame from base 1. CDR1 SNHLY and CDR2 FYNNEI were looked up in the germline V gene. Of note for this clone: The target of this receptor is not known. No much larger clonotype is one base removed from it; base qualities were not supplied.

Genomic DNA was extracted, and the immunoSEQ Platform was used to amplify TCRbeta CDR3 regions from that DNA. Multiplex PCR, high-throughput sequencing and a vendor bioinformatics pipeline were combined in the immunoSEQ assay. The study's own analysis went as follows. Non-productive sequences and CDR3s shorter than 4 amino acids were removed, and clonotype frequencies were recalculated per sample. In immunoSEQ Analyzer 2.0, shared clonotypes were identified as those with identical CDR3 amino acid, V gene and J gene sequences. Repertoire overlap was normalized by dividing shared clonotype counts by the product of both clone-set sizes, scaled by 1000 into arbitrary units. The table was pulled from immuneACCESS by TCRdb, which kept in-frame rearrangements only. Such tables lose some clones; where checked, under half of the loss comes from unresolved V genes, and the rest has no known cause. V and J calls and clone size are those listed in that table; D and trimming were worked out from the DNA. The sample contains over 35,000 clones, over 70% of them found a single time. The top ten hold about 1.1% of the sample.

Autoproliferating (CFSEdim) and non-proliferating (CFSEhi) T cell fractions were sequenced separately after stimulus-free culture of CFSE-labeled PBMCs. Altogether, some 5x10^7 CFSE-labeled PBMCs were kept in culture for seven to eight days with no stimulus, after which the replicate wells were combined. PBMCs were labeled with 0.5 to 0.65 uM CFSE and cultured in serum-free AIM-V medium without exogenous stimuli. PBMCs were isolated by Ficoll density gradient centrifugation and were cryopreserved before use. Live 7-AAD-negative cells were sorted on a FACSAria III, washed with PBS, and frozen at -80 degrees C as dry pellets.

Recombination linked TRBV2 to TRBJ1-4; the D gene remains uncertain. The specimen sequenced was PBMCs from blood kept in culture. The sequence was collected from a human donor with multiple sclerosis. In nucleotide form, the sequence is TGTGCCAGCACCGCCCTGGGCAGCGTAGACGAAAAACTGTTTTTT. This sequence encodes CASTALGSVDEKLFF.